This T cell receptor (beta chain) emerged from a study of blood T cell repertoires in COVID-19. Study-wide context: From T cells, B-cell-depleted T cells, or PBMCs came the material, which was cDNA or gDNA.

Original processing notes: How many nucleated cells were present was estimated from reference gene primer amplification. Some clones are missing from TCRdb's copy, which holds only in-frame ones; the method was immunoSEQ multiplex PCR. D and trimming come from the DNA, and the V and J calls and clone size come from that table. The sample holds over 90,000 clones, roughly 86% seen once. The ends were cut back, 0 bases at V and 4 bases at J, with 7 bases in the middle. This CDR3 has 14 amino acids. This chain connects TRBV23-1 to TRBJ1-3; D is undetermined. TRBV23-1 is an ORF, with its function uncertain. This TCR came from a man aged 45-60 years with active or convalescent COVID-19. Sequenced: peripheral blood. Written as DNA, the CDR3 is TGCGCCAGCAGTCAATCGTGTTCAGGAAACACCATATATTTT. Amino acid sequence: CASSQSCSGNTIYF.